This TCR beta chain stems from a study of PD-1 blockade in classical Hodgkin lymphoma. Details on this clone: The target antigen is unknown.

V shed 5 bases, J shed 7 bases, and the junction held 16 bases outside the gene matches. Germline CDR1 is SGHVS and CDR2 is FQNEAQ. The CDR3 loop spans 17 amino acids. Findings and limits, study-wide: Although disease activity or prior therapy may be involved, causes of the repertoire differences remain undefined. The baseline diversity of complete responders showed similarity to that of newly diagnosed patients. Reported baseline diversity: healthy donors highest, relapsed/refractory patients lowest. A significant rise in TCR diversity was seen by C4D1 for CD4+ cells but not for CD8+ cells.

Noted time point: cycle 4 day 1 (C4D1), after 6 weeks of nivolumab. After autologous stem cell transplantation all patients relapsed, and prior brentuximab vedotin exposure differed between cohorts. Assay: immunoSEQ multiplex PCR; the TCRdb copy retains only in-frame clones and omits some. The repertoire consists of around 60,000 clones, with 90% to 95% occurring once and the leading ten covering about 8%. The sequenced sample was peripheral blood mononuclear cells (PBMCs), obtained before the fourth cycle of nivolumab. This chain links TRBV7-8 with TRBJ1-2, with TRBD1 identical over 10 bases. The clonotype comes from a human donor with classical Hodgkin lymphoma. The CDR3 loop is CASSEARFDRGRAGYTF. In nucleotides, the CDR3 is TGTGCCAGCAGCGAGGCTCGTTTCGACAGGGGGCGTGCTGGCTACACCTTC.